This record looks at one T cell receptor beta chain sequence and its context. Its matching antigen is unknown. Samples came from patients recovered from mild-to-severe COVID-19. No culture step preceded sequencing of the ex vivo isolated memory T cells. Libraries were prepared by immunoSEQ multiplex PCR; TCRdb keeps only in-frame clonotypes and omits some of them. The repertoire consists of about 75,000 clones, with 83% occurring once and the leading ten covering 0.45% to 0.7%. CDR1 LNHDA and CDR2 SQIVND come from the germline V gene (reference sequence). This CDR3 comprises 14 residues. The ends were cut back, 8 bases at V and 4 bases at J, with 12 bases in the middle. The sample originates from a study of CD4 T cell repertoires in COVID-19. Study-wide results and caveats: Sharing of several most expanded SARS-CoV-2-reactive clonotypes across memory subsets suggested intraclonal diversification. Some SARS-CoV-2 clonotypes, between roughly 7 and 27%, recurred in SARS-CoV and/or HKU1 cultures.

Specimen: CD4+ T cells from peripheral blood, collected after recovery from COVID-19. The source of this sequence is a human donor who had COVID-19. J is TRBJ1-6 and V is TRBV19; no clear D gene. As DNA, the CDR3 is TGTGCCAGTGCCGGTTCAGCTTATAATTCACCCCTCCACTTT. Translated, it gives CASAGSAYNSPLHF.